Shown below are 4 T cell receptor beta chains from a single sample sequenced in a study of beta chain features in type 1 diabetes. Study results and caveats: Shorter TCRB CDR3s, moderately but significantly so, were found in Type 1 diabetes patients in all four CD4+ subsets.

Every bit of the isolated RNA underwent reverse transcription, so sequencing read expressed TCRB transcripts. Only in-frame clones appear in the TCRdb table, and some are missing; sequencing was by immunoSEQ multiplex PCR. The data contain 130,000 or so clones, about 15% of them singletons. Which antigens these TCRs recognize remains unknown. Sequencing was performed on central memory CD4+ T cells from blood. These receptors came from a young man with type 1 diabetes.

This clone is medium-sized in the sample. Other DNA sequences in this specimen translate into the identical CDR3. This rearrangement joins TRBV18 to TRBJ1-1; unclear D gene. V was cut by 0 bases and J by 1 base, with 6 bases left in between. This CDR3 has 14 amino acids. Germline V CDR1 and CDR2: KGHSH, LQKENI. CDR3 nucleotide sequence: TGTGCCAGCTCACCACCGGGAGGGAACACTGAAGCTTTCTTT. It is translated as CASSPPGGNTEAFF.

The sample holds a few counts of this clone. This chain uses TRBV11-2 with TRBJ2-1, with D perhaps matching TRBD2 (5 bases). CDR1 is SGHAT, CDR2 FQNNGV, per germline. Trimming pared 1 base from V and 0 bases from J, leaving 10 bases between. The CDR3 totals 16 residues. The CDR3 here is CASSLGADLSYNEQFF. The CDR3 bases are TGTGCCAGCAGCTTAGGAGCGGACCTCTCCTACAATGAGCAGTTCTTC.

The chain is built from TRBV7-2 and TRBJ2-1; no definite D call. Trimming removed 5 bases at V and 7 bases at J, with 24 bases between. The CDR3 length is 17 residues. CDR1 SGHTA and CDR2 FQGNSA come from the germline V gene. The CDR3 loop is CASSPHSTFELRNEQFF. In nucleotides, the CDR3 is TGTGCCAGCAGCCCTCACTCCACTTTCGAGCTGCGAAATGAGCAGTTCTTC.

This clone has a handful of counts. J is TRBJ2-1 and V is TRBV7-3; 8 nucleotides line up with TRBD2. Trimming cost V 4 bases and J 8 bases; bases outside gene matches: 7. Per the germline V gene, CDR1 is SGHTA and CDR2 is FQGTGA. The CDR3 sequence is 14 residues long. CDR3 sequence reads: CASSSGLGEDEQFF. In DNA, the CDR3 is TGTGCCAGCAGCTCGGGACTAGGAGAGGATGAGCAGTTCTTC.